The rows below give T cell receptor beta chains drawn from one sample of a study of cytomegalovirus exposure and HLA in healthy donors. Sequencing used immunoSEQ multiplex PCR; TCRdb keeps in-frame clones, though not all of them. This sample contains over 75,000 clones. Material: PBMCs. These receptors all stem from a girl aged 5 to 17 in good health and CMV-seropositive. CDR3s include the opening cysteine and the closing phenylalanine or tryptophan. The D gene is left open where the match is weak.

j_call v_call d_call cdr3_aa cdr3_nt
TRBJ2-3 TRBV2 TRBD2 CASSGSSGGGTQYF TGTGCCAGCAGTGGGTCTAGCGGGGGTGGTACGCAGTATTTT
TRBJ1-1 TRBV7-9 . CAKRQIHTEAFF TGTGCCAAACGACAGATTCACACTGAAGCTTTCTTT
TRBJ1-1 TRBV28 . CASSSIQVVDTEAFF TGTGCCAGCAGTTCGATACAGGTTGTGGACACTGAAGCTTTCTTT
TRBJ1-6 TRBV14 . CASSQEGRSPLHF TGTGCCAGCAGCCAAGAAGGGAGATCACCCCTCCACTTT
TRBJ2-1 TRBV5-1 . CASTEQEGDNEQFF TGCGCCAGCACAGAACAGGAAGGCGACAATGAGCAGTTCTTC
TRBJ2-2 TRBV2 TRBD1 CASSTPTGEYTGELFF TGTGCCAGCAGTACCCCGACAGGGGAGTACACCGGGGAGCTGTTTTTT
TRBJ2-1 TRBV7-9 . CASSLGGRGSDNEQFF TGTGCCAGCAGCTTAGGCGGCAGAGGCTCCGACAATGAGCAGTTCTTC
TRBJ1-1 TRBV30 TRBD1 CAWATHRGLTEAFF TGTGCCTGGGCGACTCACAGGGGGCTCACTGAAGCTTTCTTT
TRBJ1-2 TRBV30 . CAWSADRGYTF TGTGCCTGGAGTGCCGATCGGGGCTACACCTTC
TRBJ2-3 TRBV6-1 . CASSEVAGAPTDTQYF TGTGCCAGCAGTGAAGTTGCGGGGGCCCCCACAGATACGCAGTATTTT
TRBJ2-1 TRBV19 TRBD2 CASSSRTAGVYNEQFF TGTGCCAGTAGTAGTCGGACAGCGGGGGTGTACAATGAGCAGTTCTTC